This T cell receptor (beta chain) derives from a study of T cell clones after liver transplantation (dated by TCRdb to between 2018 and 2021). A note on the overall study: Samples were obtained from ITN030ST, a randomized trial in which withdrawal of immunosuppression was attempted within 2 years of liver transplantation. Of the 8 liver transplant recipients making up the studied cohort, 3 were classified as tolerant and 5 as non-tolerant. Blood samples were collected pre-transplant, pre-randomization before withdrawal, and post-randomization after either complete withdrawal or failed withdrawal. Tolerance meant complete immunosuppression withdrawal for at least one year without liver enzymes rising beyond twice the upper limit of normal. Third party-reactive TCRbeta sequences were also identified from pre-transplant MLRs to serve as an antigen-independent comparator for donor-reactive sequences. Subjects received no induction therapy and standard immunosuppression until randomization at 12-24 months post-transplant. Donor-reactive T cell clones were identified by TCRbeta sequencing after a pre-transplant mixed lymphocyte reaction and then tracked in post-transplant blood. Three of the eight recipients were HCV-positive; the others were transplanted for non-autoimmune, non-viral indications.

Unstimulated PBMCs, after thawing, were stained for CD3, CD4 and CD8 and then FACS-sorted into CD3+CD4+ and CD3+CD8+ populations. All 8 studied subjects were randomized to immunosuppression withdrawal. The Qiagen DNeasy Blood and Tissue Kit was used to isolate genomic DNA. High-throughput TCRbeta CDR3 sequencing of frozen genomic DNA was performed by immunoSEQ, including PCR amplification, mapping, bias correction and internal controls. The authors processed their data as follows. Productive rearrangements were kept, and unique TCRbeta sequences were defined by CDR3 nucleotide sequence plus V and J gene. A sequence counted as donor-reactive only if the sequence showed at least 5-fold expansion in CFSE-low cells compared with unstimulated pre-transplant cells and had a frequency of at least 0.01%. Minimum frequency thresholds were set for each subject on the basis of the unstimulated sample with the lowest template count, so that a detection power of at least 90% was ensured. Jensen-Shannon divergence between the top 1000 TCRbeta sequences post- versus pre-transplant served as the measure of repertoire turnover. Two-sided Fisher's exact tests were used to test for changes in how often donor-reactive sequences were detected. TCRdb's version of the immuneACCESS table is confined to in-frame rearrangements and falls short of the full clone set. An unresolved V gene accounts for under half of the shortfall where checked; the remainder is of unknown origin. V, J and clone size are taken as reported in that table, and D and trimming were inferred from the DNA itself. The sample table records tens of thousands of clones; 90% to 95% of these occur just once. 0.75% to 1% of the sample is taken by the ten largest.

The CDR3 covers 14 residues, taking in both the cysteine and the phenylalanine. CDR3 DNA only is kept here, 42 bases in frame from base 1. Deletion took 1 base off V and 1 base off J, with a span of 7 bases between the germline ends. From the germline V gene, CDR1 is SGDLS and CDR2 is YYNGEE. Regarding this clone: This clone's antigen is unknown. Base qualities are not recorded, but no much larger clone differs from it by a single base.

Overall results and qualifications from the work: Without allograft tissue specimens, donor-reactive T cells may have migrated into the graft rather than being deleted. Once repertoire turnover was taken into account, donor-reactive detection showed a significant reduction for CD4 in 7 of 8 subjects and for CD8 in 8 of 8. Because of small, heterogeneous patient numbers and non-standardized post-transplant time points, the conclusions were only preliminary. Circulating donor-reactive CD4 TCRbeta sequences fell significantly post-transplant in 5 of 8 subjects, irrespective of tolerance or HCV status. A greater decline was seen for donor-reactive sequences than for third party-reactive sequences, suggesting partial antigen-specific deletion unrelated to withdrawal success. In a couple of subjects, low numbers of available donor cells limited the measurable donor-reactive repertoire.

This TCR was recovered from a human patient who received a liver transplant. Some T cells seen after a transplant may have their origin in the graft donor. This receptor chain uses TRBV9 and TRBJ2-3, with TRBD1 as a weak D call on 5 bases. The sample here was CD4+ T cells from blood, taken roughly 26 months after liver transplant. The nucleotides are TGTGCCAGCAGCGTAAAAGGGGGCACAGATACGCAGTATTTT. This encodes CASSVKGGTDTQYF.